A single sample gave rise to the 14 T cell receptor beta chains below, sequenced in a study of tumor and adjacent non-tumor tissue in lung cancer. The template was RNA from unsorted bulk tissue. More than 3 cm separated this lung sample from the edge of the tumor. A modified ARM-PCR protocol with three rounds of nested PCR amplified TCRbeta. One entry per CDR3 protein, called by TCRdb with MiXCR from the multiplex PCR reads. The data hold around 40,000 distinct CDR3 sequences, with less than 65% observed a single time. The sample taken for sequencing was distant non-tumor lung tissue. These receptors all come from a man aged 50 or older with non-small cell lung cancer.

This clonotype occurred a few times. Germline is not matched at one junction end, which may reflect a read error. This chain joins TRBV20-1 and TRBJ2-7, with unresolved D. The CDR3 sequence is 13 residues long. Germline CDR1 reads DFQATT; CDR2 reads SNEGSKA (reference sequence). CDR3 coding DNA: TGCAGTGCTAGAGATCAAGGAACCTACGAGCAGTACTTT. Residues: CSARDQGTYEQYF.

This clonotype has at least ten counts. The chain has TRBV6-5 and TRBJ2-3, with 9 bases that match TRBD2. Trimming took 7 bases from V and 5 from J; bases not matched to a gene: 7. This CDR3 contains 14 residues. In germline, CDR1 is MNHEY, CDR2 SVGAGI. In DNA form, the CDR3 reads TGTGCCAGCACTGGCGGGGGGGCGAAAGATACGCAGTATTTT. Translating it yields CASTGGGAKDTQYF.

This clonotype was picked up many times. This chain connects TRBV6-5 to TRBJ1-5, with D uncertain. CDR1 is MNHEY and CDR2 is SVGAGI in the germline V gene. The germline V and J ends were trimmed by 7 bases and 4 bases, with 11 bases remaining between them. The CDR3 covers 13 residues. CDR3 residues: CASTFGKNQPQHF. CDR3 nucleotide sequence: TGTGCCAGCACGTTCGGAAAAAATCAGCCCCAGCATTTT.

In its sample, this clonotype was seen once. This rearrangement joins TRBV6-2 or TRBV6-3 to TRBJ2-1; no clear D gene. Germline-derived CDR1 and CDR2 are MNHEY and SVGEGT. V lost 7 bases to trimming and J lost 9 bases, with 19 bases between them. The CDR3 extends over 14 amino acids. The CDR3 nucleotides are TGTGCCAGCAATTTCGAGACAACACACGGTGAGCAGTTCTTC. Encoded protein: CASNFETTHGEQFF.

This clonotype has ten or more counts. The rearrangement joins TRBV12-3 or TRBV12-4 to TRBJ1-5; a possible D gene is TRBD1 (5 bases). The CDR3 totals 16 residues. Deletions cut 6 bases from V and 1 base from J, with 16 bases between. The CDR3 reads CASSPNRGASNQPQHF. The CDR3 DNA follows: TGTGCCAGCAGCCCCAATAGAGGGGCCAGCAATCAGCCCCAGCATTTT.

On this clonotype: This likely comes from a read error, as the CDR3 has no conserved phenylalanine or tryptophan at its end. In nucleotides, the CDR3 is TGTGCCAGCAGTTTCGACGGGTTTGGATATGGCTACACCTCC. This sequence encodes CASSFDGFGYGYTS. The gene calls are TRBV28 and TRBJ1-2; the D is unclear. This CDR3 is 14 amino acids long. V was clipped by 3 bases and J by 5 bases, with 13 bases between them. Germline CDR1 MDHEN, CDR2 SYDVKM.

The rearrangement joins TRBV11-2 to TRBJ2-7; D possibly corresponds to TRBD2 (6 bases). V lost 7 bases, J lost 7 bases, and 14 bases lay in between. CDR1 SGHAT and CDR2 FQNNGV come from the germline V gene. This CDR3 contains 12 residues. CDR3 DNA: TGTGCCAGCAACTGGATGGGGAGGGAGCAGTACTTC. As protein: CASNWMGREQYF.

CDR3 in amino acids: CSARPSGKAQFF. CDR3 nucleotides: TGCAGTGCTAGACCTAGCGGGAAAGCTCAGTTCTTC. V usage is TRBV20-1 and J usage is TRBJ2-1; 9 bases fit TRBD2. With 2 bases clipped from V and 13 bases from J, the junction kept 6 bases outside the gene matches. The CDR3 length is 12 residues. Per germline, CDR1 DFQATT and CDR2 SNEGSKA (reference sequence).

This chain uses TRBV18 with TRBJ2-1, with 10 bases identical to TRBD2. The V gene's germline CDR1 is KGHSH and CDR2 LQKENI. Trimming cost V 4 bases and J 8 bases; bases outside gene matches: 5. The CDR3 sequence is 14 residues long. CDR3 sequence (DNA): TGTGCCAGCTCACAGGGACTAGCGAACGATGAGCAGTTCTTC. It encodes CASSQGLANDEQFF.

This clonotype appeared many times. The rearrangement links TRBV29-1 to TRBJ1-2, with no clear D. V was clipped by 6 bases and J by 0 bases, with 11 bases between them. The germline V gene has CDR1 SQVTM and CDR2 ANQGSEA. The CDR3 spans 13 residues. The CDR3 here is CSVGGEANYGYTF. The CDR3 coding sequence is TGCAGCGTAGGTGGGGAGGCTAACTATGGCTACACCTTC.

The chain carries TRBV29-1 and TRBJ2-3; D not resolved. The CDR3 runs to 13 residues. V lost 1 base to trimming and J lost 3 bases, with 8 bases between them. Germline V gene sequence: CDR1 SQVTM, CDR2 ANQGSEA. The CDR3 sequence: CSVEGLGTDTQYF. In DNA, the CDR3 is TGCAGCGTTGAAGGGCTCGGGACAGATACGCAGTATTTT.

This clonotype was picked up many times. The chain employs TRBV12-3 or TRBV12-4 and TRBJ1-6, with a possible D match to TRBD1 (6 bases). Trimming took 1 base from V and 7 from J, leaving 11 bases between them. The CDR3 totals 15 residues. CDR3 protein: CASSLVQGANSPLHF. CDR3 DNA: TGTGCCAGCAGTTTAGTACAGGGCGCGAATTCACCCCTCCACTTT.

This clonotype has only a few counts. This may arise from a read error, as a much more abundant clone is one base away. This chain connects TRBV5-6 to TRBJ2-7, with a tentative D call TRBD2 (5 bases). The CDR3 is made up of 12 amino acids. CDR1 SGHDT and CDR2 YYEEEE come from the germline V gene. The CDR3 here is CACSALGYEQYF. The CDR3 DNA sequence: TGTGCCTGCAGCGCACTAGGGTACGAGCAGTACTTC.

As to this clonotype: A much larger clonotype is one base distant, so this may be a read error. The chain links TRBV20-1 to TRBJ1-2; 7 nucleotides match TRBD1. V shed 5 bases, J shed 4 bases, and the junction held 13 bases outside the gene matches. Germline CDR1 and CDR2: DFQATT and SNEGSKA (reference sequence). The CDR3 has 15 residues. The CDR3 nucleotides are TGCAGTGCTCCCTCGACAGGGTCTGAAGGCTATGGCTACACCTTC. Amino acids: CSAPSTGSEGYGYTF.